These 17 T cell receptor beta chains were sequenced from one sample in a study of blood T cell repertoires in COVID-19. Only in-frame clones appear in the TCRdb table, and some are missing; sequencing was by immunoSEQ multiplex PCR. Counted here are hundreds of thousands of clones, around 90% occurring once; the ten biggest clones make up about 1%. The sequencing sample was made of PBMCs or T cells enriched from blood (not recorded which). These receptors were taken from a woman in her 30s who had recovered from COVID-19.

The chain has TRBV19 and TRBJ1-1; D gene ambiguous. V lost 2 bases and J 3 bases, leaving 10 bases between the germline ends. Germline V gene sequence: CDR1 LNHDA, CDR2 SQIVND (reference sequence). The CDR3 consists of 14 residues. CDR3 nucleotides: TGTGCCAGTAGTATATTGGAGGGAGACACTGAAGCTTTCTTT. Translation: CASSILEGDTEAFF.

The chain employs TRBV2 and TRBJ2-5; 8 nucleotides line up with TRBD1. In germline, CDR1 is SNHLY, CDR2 FYNNEI. The CDR3 totals 15 residues. The V segment lost 6 bases and the J segment 6 bases; nucleotides outside the gene matches: 12. CDR3 sequence (DNA): TGTGCCAGCAGGACACAGGGGGAATCGCCGAAGACCCAGTACTTC. Its translation is CASRTQGESPKTQYF.

This chain joins TRBV27 and TRBJ1-1; D unresolved. V shed 8 bases and J shed 1 base, with 5 bases lying between them. This CDR3 has 11 residues. In germline, CDR1 is MNHEY, CDR2 SMNVEV (reference sequence). The CDR3 sequence: CASGANTEAFF. The CDR3 bases are TGTGCCAGCGGAGCGAACACTGAAGCTTTCTTT.

V is TRBV28 and J is TRBJ2-3; 7 positions match TRBD1. The CDR3 is 16 amino acids. J lost 0 bases, V lost 6 bases, and 9 bases had no gene match. CDR1 MDHEN and CDR2 SYDVKM come from the germline V gene. The CDR3 sequence is CASSRDSSASTDTQYF. DNA for the CDR3: TGTGCCAGCAGCCGGGACAGCAGTGCGAGCACAGATACGCAGTATTTT. The variable domain in full, with the rest retrieved from reference TRBV28 and TRBJ2-3, is DVKVTQSSRYLVKRTGEKVFLECVQDMDHENMFWYRQDPGLGLRLIYFSYDVKMKEKGDIPEGYSVSREKKERFSLILESASTNQTSMYLCASSRDSSASTDTQYFGPGTRLTVL.

The rearrangement links TRBV14 to TRBJ1-3, with D possibly matching TRBD1 (5 bases). The germline V gene encodes CDR1 SGHDN and CDR2 FVKESK. The CDR3 totals 17 residues. Trimming pared 1 base from V and 4 bases from J, leaving 17 bases between. CDR3 loop: CASSQASLKGWGNTIYF. The CDR3 region has the DNA TGTGCCAGCAGCCAAGCAAGCCTAAAGGGGTGGGGAAACACCATATATTTT.

The rearrangement uses TRBV18 and TRBJ1-4; 10 bases fit TRBD1. The CDR3 loop spans 16 amino acids. J was trimmed by 7 bases and V by 2 bases; bases with no gene match: 7. The germline V gene has CDR1 KGHSH and CDR2 LQKENI. The CDR3 region has the DNA TGTGCCAGCTCACCAGACTGGACAGGGGGTAGTGAAAAACTGTTTTTT. It encodes CASSPDWTGGSEKLFF.

The chain uses TRBV7-8 and TRBJ1-2; D perhaps matches TRBD1 (6 bases). Per germline, CDR1 SGHVS and CDR2 FQNEAQ. Between the trimmed V and J ends, which lost 6 bases and 0 bases, there was a span of 20 bases. The CDR3 is 17 amino acids. The CDR3 nucleotides read TGTGCCAGCAGGTTAATTGACAGGTCACGGGCTAACTATGGCTACACCTTC. This translates into CASRLIDRSRANYGYTF.

The gene calls are TRBV19 and TRBJ1-5; TRBD1 agrees at 7 bases. Germline CDR1 LNHDA, CDR2 SQIVND (reference sequence). V was pared by 3 bases and J by 4 bases, with 3 bases of the junction left unmatched. The CDR3 runs to 14 residues. The CDR3: CASSMGQPNQPQHF. The CDR3 DNA reads as TGTGCCAGTAGTATGGGACAGCCAAATCAGCCCCAGCATTTT.

The chain uses TRBV28 and TRBJ1-5; D might be TRBD1 (6 bases). The germline V gene encodes CDR1 MDHEN and CDR2 SYDVKM. This CDR3 comprises 15 residues. The germline V and J ends were trimmed by 5 bases and 1 base, with 12 bases remaining between them. The CDR3 sequence is CASSLQGLSNQPQHF. DNA for the CDR3: TGTGCCAGCAGTCTCCAGGGGTTAAGCAATCAGCCCCAGCATTTT. Drawing the rest from reference TRBV28 and TRBJ1-5, the complete variable domain is DVKVTQSSRYLVKRTGEKVFLECVQDMDHENMFWYRQDPGLGLRLIYFSYDVKMKEKGDIPEGYSVSREKKERFSLILESASTNQTSMYLCASSLQGLSNQPQHFGDGTRLSIL.

The J gene is TRBJ1-1, the V gene TRBV5-5, with D hard to call. CDR3 length: 13 amino acids. Between the trimmed V and J ends, which lost 2 bases and 9 bases, there was a span of 14 bases. Germline V lookup: CDR1 SGHKS, CDR2 YYEKEE (reference sequence). CDR3 nucleotide sequence: TGTGCCAGCAGCTTTATAGAGAGCCCGAAAGCTTTCTTT. It encodes CASSFIESPKAFF. The variable domain in full, completed from reference TRBV5-5 and TRBJ1-1, reads DAGVTQSPTHLIKTRGQQVTLRCSPISGHKSVSWYQQVLGQGPQFIFQYYEKEERGRGNFPDRFSARQFPNYSSELNVNALLLGDSALYLCASSFIESPKAFFGQGTRLTVV.

This chain links TRBV10-3 with TRBJ1-1, with 9 nucleotides matching TRBD1. Germline V gene lookup returns CDR1 ENHRY and CDR2 SYGVKD. The CDR3 has 14 residues. V shed 5 bases and J 3 bases; nucleotides not matched to a gene: 4. CDR3 DNA sequence: TGTGCCATCAGTTCCGACAGGGGGGACACTGAAGCTTTCTTT. This sequence encodes CAISSDRGDTEAFF.

This sequence joins TRBV29-1 and TRBJ1-1, with a weak D call TRBD1 (5 bases). CDR3 length: 12 residues. Germline-derived CDR1 and CDR2 are SQVTM and ANQGSEA. V shed 7 bases and J shed 4 bases, with 13 bases lying between them. In DNA, the CDR3 is TGCAGCGCGGACACAAGTTTCACTGAAGCTTTCTTT. This translates into CSADTSFTEAFF.

This sequence joins TRBV6-6 and TRBJ1-2, with D tentatively TRBD1 (6 bases). The CDR3 consists of 13 residues. In germline, CDR1 is MNHNY, CDR2 SVGAGI (reference sequence). Trimming left V 6 bases short and J 5 bases short, with 13 bases between. DNA of the CDR3: TGTGCCAGCAGAATTAGGGACACATATGGCTACACCTTC. It is translated as CASRIRDTYGYTF.

CDR3 sequence (DNA): TGTGCCAGCAGCTTATTAGGGGGTGATACTGAAGCTTTCTTT. It is translated as CASSLLGGDTEAFF. The chain employs TRBV7-6 and TRBJ1-1; tentative D call: TRBD1 (6 bases). The germline CDR1 and CDR2 sequences are SGHVS and FNYEAQ. This CDR3 region has 14 residues. The V and J ends lost 2 bases and 5 bases respectively, with 12 bases between them.

The V call is TRBV29-1, the J call TRBJ1-2; D is uncertain. CDR1 and CDR2 (germline): SQVTM, ANQGSEA. The CDR3 has 12 residues. V was clipped by 4 bases and J by 2 bases, with 8 bases between them. CDR3 residues: CSVGSVNYGYTF. The CDR3 DNA reads TGCAGCGTTGGCAGTGTGAACTATGGCTACACCTTC.

This rearrangement joins TRBV5-1 to TRBJ1-3, with D possibly TRBD1 on 6 matching bases. Looked up from germline, CDR1 is SGHRS and CDR2 is YFSETQ. The CDR3 runs to 14 residues. The V gene lost 0 bases and the J gene lost 6 bases, with 10 bases spanning the gap. CDR3 amino acids: CASSLDREQNTIYF. The CDR3, as DNA: TGCGCCAGCAGCTTGGACAGGGAACAAAACACCATATATTTT.

The chain has TRBV6-5 and TRBJ1-1, with D perhaps TRBD1 (5 bases). Germline V gene data show CDR1 as MNHEY and CDR2 as SVGAGI. Trimming stripped 1 base from V and 1 base from J, with 10 bases between. This CDR3 has 15 residues. The chain's CDR3 is CASSYLGEWNTEAFF. Here the CDR3 DNA reads TGTGCCAGCAGTTACTTAGGGGAATGGAACACTGAAGCTTTCTTT.